A selection of T cell receptor beta chains follows, all from one sample in a study of pediatric ulcerative colitis. Assay: immunoSEQ multiplex PCR; the TCRdb copy retains only in-frame clones and omits some. Among about 60,000 clones listed, about nine tenths were seen once. Sequencing used blood. The receptors come from a boy under 18 who was a control in a study of pediatric ulcerative colitis. Both conserved end residues are part of each CDR3. The D gene is left open where the match is weak. The listing skips clone size in some rows; elsewhere it reads once, few, many or a size class.

v_call,cdr3_length,d_call,clone_size,j_call,cdr3_nt,cdr3_aa
TRBV29-1,12,NA,NA,TRBJ1-1,TGCAGCGTTGACCGTCAGACAAGAGAAGCTTTCTTT,CSVDRQTREAFF
TRBV29-1,10,NA,NA,TRBJ2-1,TGCAGCGTTGGGGCCGATGAGCAGTTCTTC,CSVGADEQFF
TRBV4-2,16,NA,NA,TRBJ2-3,TGTGCCAGCAGCCAAGATTTAGGGGCTTTATCAGATACGCAGTATTTT,CASSQDLGALSDTQYF
TRBV29-1,11,NA,NA,TRBJ1-4,TGCAGCGTTGAACAGAATGAAAAACTGTTTTTT,CSVEQNEKLFF
TRBV7-8,13,NA,few,TRBJ2-6,TGTGCCTTGGGTCCGAGAGTTGCCAACGTCCTGACTTTC,CALGPRVANVLTF
TRBV28,13,TRBD1,once,TRBJ2-7,TGTGCCAGCAGTTTGGGACAGGGCTACGAGCAGTACTTC,CASSLGQGYEQYF
TRBV7-9,15,NA,NA,TRBJ2-5,TGTGCCAGCAGCTATTACAGGGCCCCAAAAGAGACCCAGTACTTC,CASSYYRAPKETQYF
TRBV7-6,19,NA,NA,TRBJ1-4,TGTGCCAGCAGCCGTGCGAGGCACAGCCAGGCGGCAACTAATGAAAAACTGTTTTTT,CASSRARHSQAATNEKLFF
TRBV5-1,15,NA,NA,TRBJ2-3,TGCGCCAGCAGCTTGGCCCCAGGAAGCACAGATACGCAGTATTTT,CASSLAPGSTDTQYF
TRBV19,14,NA,once,TRBJ1-2,TGTGCCAGTAGTATAGATCGGGCCAGCCACGGCTACACCTTC,CASSIDRASHGYTF
TRBV2,15,NA,NA,TRBJ1-2,TGTGCCAGCAGGCTACAGGGATCAGCTAACTATGGCTACACCTTC,CASRLQGSANYGYTF
TRBV19,15,NA,once,TRBJ1-1,TGTGCCAGTAGTATAAGCGGGGGGGTGAACACTGAAGCTTTCTTT,CASSISGGVNTEAFF
TRBV18,17,TRBD1,NA,TRBJ1-1,TGTGCCAGCTCACAAACACCGGGACAGAAATCGGAGACTGAAGCTTTCTTT,CASSQTPGQKSETEAFF
TRBV2,11,NA,NA,TRBJ1-1,TGTGCCAGCAGTCTAAACACTGAAGCTTTCTTT,CASSLNTEAFF
TRBV19,14,TRBD1,few,TRBJ1-2,TGTGCCAGTAGTCCCCCGGGACAGCCCTATGGCTACACCTTC,CASSPPGQPYGYTF
TRBV6-5,15,TRBD1,NA,TRBJ2-2,TGTGCCAGCAGTTACTCGACAGGGATAGGCGGGGAGCTGTTTTTT,CASSYSTGIGGELFF
TRBV10-3,14,TRBD1,NA,TRBJ1-1,TGTGCCATCAGTGAAAGGGCAGGGGGCACTGAAGCTTTCTTT,CAISERAGGTEAFF
TRBV5-1,14,NA,NA,TRBJ2-5,TGCGCCAGCAGCTCCGATCCCGGGGTCTCGCCCCAGTACTTC,CASSSDPGVSPQYF
TRBV11-2,16,NA,NA,TRBJ1-1,TGTGCCAGCAGCTCGATACCTTACAGGGCTGACACTGAAGCTTTCTTT,CASSSIPYRADTEAFF
TRBV2,12,NA,few,TRBJ2-2,TGTGCCAGCAGAGCCCCCACCGGGGAGCTGTTTTTT,CASRAPTGELFF
TRBV5-1,14,TRBD1,NA,TRBJ2-1,TGCGCCAGCAGCTTGGGACAGGGGGCAGATGAGCAGTTCTTC,CASSLGQGADEQFF
TRBV30,14,NA,NA,TRBJ2-7,TGTGCCTGGAAAGGGGTAACGGGGGCCTACGAGCAGTACTTC,CAWKGVTGAYEQYF
TRBV7-2,19,TRBD2,NA,TRBJ2-3,TGTGCCAGCAGCCGTGGGACTAGCGGGAGGGCCCTCCCCACAGATACGCAGTATTTT,CASSRGTSGRALPTDTQYF
TRBV23-1,10,NA,NA,TRBJ2-1,TGCGCCAGCAGCCGTTGGGAGCAGTTCTTC,CASSRWEQFF
TRBV7-8,16,NA,once,TRBJ1-5,TGTGCCAGCAGCTTTGAGTCGGGGTTAGGCAATCAGCCCCAGCATTTT,CASSFESGLGNQPQHF
TRBV30,16,TRBD1,NA,TRBJ2-7,TGTGCCTGGAGTGTACTGATTCGAGGGGGCAGGTACGAGCAGTACTTC,CAWSVLIRGGRYEQYF
TRBV7-8,15,NA,NA,TRBJ1-1,TGTGCCAGCAGCTTAGCGCGGGGTCCAGTCACTGAAGCTTTCTTT,CASSLARGPVTEAFF
TRBV7-2,17,TRBD2,NA,TRBJ2-7,TGTGCCAGCAGTCCCTCCCGGCTAGCGGGAGAACTCTACGAGCAGTACTTC,CASSPSRLAGELYEQYF
TRBV11-1,18,NA,NA,TRBJ1-4,TGTGCCAGCAGTGAATTGTGGAGTCTCCTAGTCGACAATGAAAAACTGTTTTTT,CASSELWSLLVDNEKLFF
TRBV27,13,TRBD1,NA,TRBJ1-2,TGTGCCAGCAGGCCAACAGGGGGGGGTGGCTACACCTTC,CASRPTGGGGYTF
TRBV5-1,11,NA,NA,TRBJ2-5,TGCGCCAGCAGCTTGTCGGAGACCCAGTACTTC,CASSLSETQYF
TRBV19,13,NA,NA,TRBJ1-3,TGTGCCAGTAGCCGGGTCTCTGGAAACACCATATATTTT,CASSRVSGNTIYF
TRBV19,14,NA,NA,TRBJ1-3,TGTGCCAGTAGTATAGCGAGGTCTGGAAACACCATATATTTT,CASSIARSGNTIYF
TRBV28,16,TRBD2,NA,TRBJ2-1,TGTGCCAGCAGTCCGTGGTCAGCGGGGGAATACAATGAGCAGTTCTTC,CASSPWSAGEYNEQFF
TRBV19,17,TRBD2,NA,TRBJ2-1,TGTGCCAGTAGTTTCCGACTAGCGGGGGGAAGTAGCGATGAGCAGTTCTTC,CASSFRLAGGSSDEQFF
TRBV4-3,16,NA,NA,TRBJ1-3,TGCGCCAGCAGCCTTGCGGTCGGAGGGGCGACAAACACCATATATTTT,CASSLAVGGATNTIYF
TRBV28,15,TRBD2,NA,TRBJ2-3,TGTGCCAGCAGCGTTACCGGGACTATCACAGATACGCAGTATTTT,CASSVTGTITDTQYF
TRBV15,12,NA,NA,TRBJ1-5,TGTGCCACCAGCTCCCGGAATCAGCCCCAGCATTTT,CATSSRNQPQHF